This T cell receptor beta chain was observed in a study of Tregs in tolerant kidney transplant recipients (dated by TCRdb to between 2018 and 2021). In the study overall: The transplants used related donors along with nonmyeloablative bone marrow transplantation, and in the human trials mixed chimerism was transient. The study used TCRbeta sequencing to identify donor-specific regulatory T cells before combined kidney and bone marrow transplantation, then tracked those cells after transplant.

For TCRbeta CDR3 sequencing, genomic DNA was extracted from sorted cells using the QIAGEN DNeasy Blood and Tissue Kit. High-throughput TCRbeta CDR3 sequencing, including PCR amplification with bias correction and internal controls, was performed commercially through immunoSEQ. The published analysis was carried out like this. A unique productive TCRbeta sequence was defined by the CDR3 nucleotide sequence when primers matched, and otherwise by the CDR3 amino acid sequence together with the Vbeta and Jbeta genes. As a correction for sorting error, sequences shared between sorted populations at a frequency ratio of 2:1 or less were discarded, and the remaining shared sequences were assigned to the higher population. Sequences were defined as donor-reactive when expanded at least 5-fold in CFSE-low cells versus unstimulated cells and present at a frequency of at least 0.01% in CFSE-low cells. Jensen-Shannon divergence, calculated on the top 100 TCRbeta sequences ranked by frequency, was used to quantify repertoire divergence. When a sample had multiple sequencing runs, each run was corrected for sorting error separately and the runs were then pooled. Not all clones reach the TCRdb copy of this immuneACCESS table, which keeps in-frame sequences only. Checked studies attribute under half of the gap to unresolved V genes and leave the rest unexplained. From that table come the V and J calls and clone size; the DNA was used to work out D and trimming. The sample contains 95,000 to 120,000 clones, around 89% of them found a single time. The top ten hold more than 0.3% of the sample.

The time point label on this specimen signifies: blood sample drawn before combined kidney and bone marrow transplant. Unstimulated Tregs (CD4+CD25+CD127-), CD4+ non-Tregs (CD4+CD25-), CD4 and CD8 cells were FACS-sorted from thawed PBMCs. Patients were a few combined kidney and bone marrow transplant recipients from the ITN036ST trial, and only these trial subjects had samples available. Healthy control blood was separated into PBMCs by Ficoll density gradient and cryopreserved, and patient PBMCs were collected both before and after transplant. Trimmed from V: 6 bases; trimmed from J: 5 bases; junction bases lacking a gene match: 3. CDR1 and CDR2, looked up from the germline V gene (reference sequence), are LNHDA and SQIVND. There are 12 amino acids in the CDR3, from cysteine to phenylalanine inclusive. This entry keeps only the CDR3 DNA: 36 bases, framed from base 1. About this clone itself: Its recognized antigen is unknown. No clone much larger than this one lies a single base away; base qualities are absent.

The paper's findings and limits, for the study overall: The most biologically relevant and donor-specific TCRbeta repertoire appeared to be identified by expanding Tregs with activated donor B cells. PCR primers changed over time for some patients, so nucleotide-level comparison across those patients' samples was not possible. In tolerant patients, donor-specific Tregs expanded more than Tregs overall, which suggests antigen-driven rather than nonspecific expansion. The study was constrained by small patient numbers, and validation of the findings is required in larger populations and under other immunosuppression protocols. Although technical replication error seemed to be minimal, the question of biological reproducibility was not addressed directly.

Specimen: CD4+ T cells from blood, collected before the transplant. The receptor was derived from a human donor who received a combined kidney and bone marrow transplant. The chain was built from TRBV19 and TRBJ2-5; 7 bases in between match TRBD2. The sequenced DNA is TGTGCCAGTAGCCAGGGAGGGGAGACCCAGTACTTC. This gives the protein CASSQGGETQYF.